The rows below give T cell receptor beta chains drawn from one sample of a study of blood T cell repertoires in COVID-19. The method was immunoSEQ multiplex PCR; TCRdb's version includes in-frame clones alone and lacks a portion of them. The table records about 130,000 clones, around 83% of them present only once. Sample: peripheral blood. The receptors originated from a woman older than 75 with COVID-19, enrolled during active disease. Each CDR3 is given with its conserved first and last residue. Each record gives: CDR3 DNA, CDR3 protein, D gene, V gene, J gene, clone size, CDR3 length. A D gene is named only where the DNA matches it firmly. Rows give clone size only sometimes, using once, few, many, or a class for an expanded clone.

cdr3_nt: TGTGCCAGCAGTGAGGGGACGGGGGAGCCCCAGCATTTT
cdr3_aa: CASSEGTGEPQHF
d_call: .
v_call: TRBV12-3/TRBV12-4
j_call: TRBJ1-5
clone_size: .
cdr3_length: 13

cdr3_nt: TGTGCCAGTCGAACTCGGTTGTTTGAGCAGTTCTTC
cdr3_aa: CASRTRLFEQFF
d_call: .
v_call: TRBV12-3/TRBV12-4
j_call: TRBJ2-1
clone_size: .
cdr3_length: 12

cdr3_nt: TGTGCCAGCAGCTTGGGGCTAGCACACGAGAACAATGAGCAGTTCTTC
cdr3_aa: CASSLGLAHENNEQFF
d_call: .
v_call: TRBV5-4
j_call: TRBJ2-1
clone_size: .
cdr3_length: 16

cdr3_nt: TGTGCCAGCAGCAAAAAAACAGGGGCCGGGGAGCTGTTTTTT
cdr3_aa: CASSKKTGAGELFF
d_call: TRBD1
v_call: TRBV7-3
j_call: TRBJ2-2
clone_size: .
cdr3_length: 14

cdr3_nt: TGTGCCAGCAGCTTGGCCTCCGGGCCTAGCGGGAGCGGGACCCAGTACTTC
cdr3_aa: CASSLASGPSGSGTQYF
d_call: TRBD2
v_call: TRBV5-4
j_call: TRBJ2-5
clone_size: .
cdr3_length: 17

cdr3_nt: TGTGCCAGCAGTTGGGGGGGTGCACCTGAAGCTTTCTTT
cdr3_aa: CASSWGGAPEAFF
d_call: .
v_call: TRBV12-3/TRBV12-4
j_call: TRBJ1-1
clone_size: once
cdr3_length: 13

cdr3_nt: TGCGCCAGCAGCTTGGCCCTAGCGGCCTACAATGAGCAGTTCTTC
cdr3_aa: CASSLALAAYNEQFF
d_call: TRBD2
v_call: TRBV5-1
j_call: TRBJ2-1
clone_size: .
cdr3_length: 15

cdr3_nt: TGTGCCAGCAGTGCCGAAGGGGGGAGGGGACGGGGTGAAAAACTGTTTTTT
cdr3_aa: CASSAEGGRGRGEKLFF
d_call: .
v_call: TRBV27
j_call: TRBJ1-4
clone_size: .
cdr3_length: 17

cdr3_nt: TGTGCCAGCAGTTCGGGACATGTACGGGGCTACACCTTC
cdr3_aa: CASSSGHVRGYTF
d_call: .
v_call: TRBV6-5
j_call: TRBJ1-2
clone_size: .
cdr3_length: 13

cdr3_nt: TGTGCCAGCAGTTACGTGCGTGGCGGTCTCACCGGGGAGCTGTTTTTT
cdr3_aa: CASSYVRGGLTGELFF
d_call: .
v_call: TRBV6-2/TRBV6-3
j_call: TRBJ2-2
clone_size: .
cdr3_length: 16

cdr3_nt: TGTGCCAGTAGGGCCCCGGGACAGGGTTACACTGAAGCTTTCTTT
cdr3_aa: CASRAPGQGYTEAFF
d_call: TRBD1
v_call: TRBV19
j_call: TRBJ1-1
clone_size: once
cdr3_length: 15

cdr3_nt: TGTGCCAGCAGCTTAGAAGGGTTGAGGGGGGGAATGTACTTC
cdr3_aa: CASSLEGLRGGMYF
d_call: .
v_call: TRBV7-8
j_call: TRBJ2-7
clone_size: .
cdr3_length: 14

cdr3_nt: TGTGCCAGCAGTCAAGACAGGAAACCTTATGGCTACACCTTC
cdr3_aa: CASSQDRKPYGYTF
d_call: .
v_call: TRBV3-1/TRBV3-2
j_call: TRBJ1-2
clone_size: .
cdr3_length: 14

cdr3_nt: TGTGCCAGCAGTTACTCGAGTGGTCAGGATAATTCACCCCTCCACTTT
cdr3_aa: CASSYSSGQDNSPLHF
d_call: .
v_call: TRBV6-5
j_call: TRBJ1-6
clone_size: .
cdr3_length: 16

cdr3_nt: TGTGCCAGCAGCTTACAGTTCACTGAAGCTTTCTTT
cdr3_aa: CASSLQFTEAFF
d_call: .
v_call: TRBV28
j_call: TRBJ1-1
clone_size: .
cdr3_length: 12

cdr3_nt: TGTGCCAGCAGCTTACAGGGGGACCGCGAAGATACGCAGTATTTT
cdr3_aa: CASSLQGDREDTQYF
d_call: TRBD1
v_call: TRBV11-1
j_call: TRBJ2-3
clone_size: .
cdr3_length: 15

cdr3_nt: TGTGCCAGCTCACCACCGGCGGGAGGGCCAAAAACCCAGTACTTC
cdr3_aa: CASSPPAGGPKTQYF
d_call: TRBD2
v_call: TRBV18
j_call: TRBJ2-5
clone_size: once
cdr3_length: 15

cdr3_nt: TGTGCCAGCTCACCGGGACTAGCGGGAGATTTCCACGAGCAGTACTTC
cdr3_aa: CASSPGLAGDFHEQYF
d_call: TRBD2
v_call: TRBV18
j_call: TRBJ2-7
clone_size: .
cdr3_length: 16

cdr3_nt: TGTGCCAGCAGTGAAGAGGGGACAGAACCTAACTATGGCTACACCTTC
cdr3_aa: CASSEEGTEPNYGYTF
d_call: TRBD1
v_call: TRBV6-1
j_call: TRBJ1-2
clone_size: .
cdr3_length: 16

cdr3_nt: TGTGCCAGCAGCGCCAGGGCTCTCTCTGGAAACACCATATATTTT
cdr3_aa: CASSARALSGNTIYF
d_call: .
v_call: TRBV9
j_call: TRBJ1-3
clone_size: .
cdr3_length: 15

cdr3_nt: TGTGCCAGCAGCTTTCCAGGGGCCAAAAACATTCAGTACTTC
cdr3_aa: CASSFPGAKNIQYF
d_call: .
v_call: TRBV7-9
j_call: TRBJ2-4
clone_size: .
cdr3_length: 14

cdr3_nt: TGTGCCAGCAGCCCACTAACGGGACAGGGGTTAGGGGAGACCCAGTACTTC
cdr3_aa: CASSPLTGQGLGETQYF
d_call: TRBD1
v_call: TRBV7-6
j_call: TRBJ2-5
clone_size: .
cdr3_length: 17

cdr3_nt: TGTGCCAGCAGTGGGAGTGCTGGGGCCAACGTCCTGACTTTC
cdr3_aa: CASSGSAGANVLTF
d_call: .
v_call: TRBV3-1/TRBV3-2
j_call: TRBJ2-6
clone_size: .
cdr3_length: 14

cdr3_nt: TGTGCCATCAGGACGGGGGGAGCGGACACTGAAGCTTTCTTT
cdr3_aa: CAIRTGGADTEAFF
d_call: .
v_call: TRBV10-3
j_call: TRBJ1-1
clone_size: .
cdr3_length: 14

cdr3_nt: TGTGCCAGCAGCCCGCGTACACTAGCGGGAGGAATTGAGCAGTACTTC
cdr3_aa: CASSPRTLAGGIEQYF
d_call: TRBD2
v_call: TRBV11-1
j_call: TRBJ2-7
clone_size: .
cdr3_length: 16

cdr3_nt: TGTGCCAGCAGTTCATCCGGACACCCAACATCAAGCCATGGCTACACCTTC
cdr3_aa: CASSSSGHPTSSHGYTF
d_call: .
v_call: TRBV28
j_call: TRBJ1-2
clone_size: .
cdr3_length: 17

cdr3_nt: TGTGCCAGCAGCCGATACCCCAGGGGAAGCACTGAAGCTTTCTTT
cdr3_aa: CASSRYPRGSTEAFF
d_call: .
v_call: TRBV3-1/TRBV3-2
j_call: TRBJ1-1
clone_size: .
cdr3_length: 15

cdr3_nt: TGTGCCAGCAGTCACACTACAGGGCCCTTCAATCAGCCCCAGCATTTT
cdr3_aa: CASSHTTGPFNQPQHF
d_call: .
v_call: TRBV6-2/TRBV6-3
j_call: TRBJ1-5
clone_size: .
cdr3_length: 16

cdr3_nt: TGCGCCAGCGAACGTACCGGGACAGCTTTCACAGATACGCAGTATTTT
cdr3_aa: CASERTGTAFTDTQYF
d_call: TRBD1
v_call: TRBV5-1
j_call: TRBJ2-3
clone_size: .
cdr3_length: 16

cdr3_nt: TGTGCCATCAGTGACCAGGCAGGGATTGGCAATCAGCCCCAGCATTTT
cdr3_aa: CAISDQAGIGNQPQHF
d_call: .
v_call: TRBV10-3
j_call: TRBJ1-5
clone_size: .
cdr3_length: 16

cdr3_nt: TGTGCCAGCAGCCGCGGCCTGGACAGGGAACTTTCCTACGAGCAGTACTTC
cdr3_aa: CASSRGLDRELSYEQYF
d_call: TRBD1
v_call: TRBV7-9
j_call: TRBJ2-7
clone_size: .
cdr3_length: 17

cdr3_nt: TGCGCCAGCAGCGCCTACGGCGGAGTATCCTACAATGAGCAGTTCTTC
cdr3_aa: CASSAYGGVSYNEQFF
d_call: .
v_call: TRBV5-1
j_call: TRBJ2-1
clone_size: few
cdr3_length: 16

cdr3_nt: TGTGCCACCAGCAGAGATATAGGCGGGAAGTACGAGCAGTACTTC
cdr3_aa: CATSRDIGGKYEQYF
d_call: .
v_call: TRBV15
j_call: TRBJ2-7
clone_size: .
cdr3_length: 15

cdr3_nt: TGCGCCAGCAGCCAAGATGGTCGTGTGGGGCTTGGCGAAAAACTGTTTTTT
cdr3_aa: CASSQDGRVGLGEKLFF
d_call: .
v_call: TRBV4-3
j_call: TRBJ1-4
clone_size: .
cdr3_length: 17

cdr3_nt: TGTGCCAGCAGCCAATGGACAGGGCTTAATGAAAAACTGTTTTTT
cdr3_aa: CASSQWTGLNEKLFF
d_call: TRBD1
v_call: TRBV7-9
j_call: TRBJ1-4
clone_size: .
cdr3_length: 15

cdr3_nt: TGTGCCAGCAGCTTTCGTCCCGGGACAGGGTCGGATGGCTACACCTTC
cdr3_aa: CASSFRPGTGSDGYTF
d_call: TRBD1
v_call: TRBV7-2
j_call: TRBJ1-2
clone_size: .
cdr3_length: 16

cdr3_nt: TGTGCCATCAGTACTAGCGGGAGCGCTAACACCGGGGAGCTGTTTTTT
cdr3_aa: CAISTSGSANTGELFF
d_call: TRBD2
v_call: TRBV10-3
j_call: TRBJ2-2
clone_size: .
cdr3_length: 16

cdr3_nt: TGTGCCAGCAGCTTTGGACTAGCGGGGGATATCTACGAGCAGTACTTC
cdr3_aa: CASSFGLAGDIYEQYF
d_call: TRBD2
v_call: TRBV7-9
j_call: TRBJ2-7
clone_size: .
cdr3_length: 16

cdr3_nt: TGTGCCAGCAGCTTAGGGGCAGGGATAGGGTCACCCCTCCACTTT
cdr3_aa: CASSLGAGIGSPLHF
d_call: .
v_call: TRBV7-6
j_call: TRBJ1-6
clone_size: .
cdr3_length: 15

cdr3_nt: TGTGCCAGCAGTTTAACAGGGAATGGAAACACCATATATTTT
cdr3_aa: CASSLTGNGNTIYF
d_call: .
v_call: TRBV27
j_call: TRBJ1-3
clone_size: .
cdr3_length: 14

cdr3_nt: TGTGCCAGCAGCCAGGACTCGGAGGCACGTGAGCAGTTCTTC
cdr3_aa: CASSQDSEAREQFF
d_call: .
v_call: TRBV4-2
j_call: TRBJ2-1
clone_size: .
cdr3_length: 14

cdr3_nt: TGTGCCAGCAGTGACGTTCGACTAGCGGGCTCCGGGGAGCTGTTTTTT
cdr3_aa: CASSDVRLAGSGELFF
d_call: TRBD2
v_call: TRBV25-1
j_call: TRBJ2-2
clone_size: .
cdr3_length: 16

cdr3_nt: TGTGCCAGCGGTCGACAGGGGGGGAACACTGAAGCTTTCTTT
cdr3_aa: CASGRQGGNTEAFF
d_call: TRBD1
v_call: TRBV6-5
j_call: TRBJ1-1
clone_size: .
cdr3_length: 14

cdr3_nt: TGCGCCAGCAGCTTGGTACTAGCGGGAGAGGTGCGCTACGAGCAGTACTTC
cdr3_aa: CASSLVLAGEVRYEQYF
d_call: TRBD2
v_call: TRBV5-1
j_call: TRBJ2-7
clone_size: .
cdr3_length: 17

cdr3_nt: TGTGCCAGCAGTCGGGAGCCAATTGGCTACAATGAGCAGTTCTTC
cdr3_aa: CASSREPIGYNEQFF
d_call: .
v_call: TRBV27
j_call: TRBJ2-1
clone_size: .
cdr3_length: 15

cdr3_nt: TGTGCCAGCAGGGCTACTAGCGACAGTCCCGTTGACATTCAGTACTTC
cdr3_aa: CASRATSDSPVDIQYF
d_call: TRBD2
v_call: TRBV2
j_call: TRBJ2-4
clone_size: .
cdr3_length: 16

cdr3_nt: TGTGCCAGCAGCGCCGGGACAGGATATGGCTACACCTTC
cdr3_aa: CASSAGTGYGYTF
d_call: TRBD1
v_call: TRBV5-6
j_call: TRBJ1-2
clone_size: .
cdr3_length: 13

cdr3_nt: TGCGCCAGCAGTTCGACAGGGGGGAACACTGAAGCTTTCTTT
cdr3_aa: CASSSTGGNTEAFF
d_call: TRBD1
v_call: TRBV10-2
j_call: TRBJ1-1
clone_size: .
cdr3_length: 14